The sequence of this T cell receptor (beta chain) was determined in a study of control samples from healthy donors and cancer patients. The repertoire was sequenced with immunoSEQ multiplex PCR; TCRdb's copy has only in-frame clones and lacks some. The data show about 160,000 clones, with around 90% seen just once and approximately 12% held by the top ten. With 0 bases removed from V and 7 bases from J, the gap between germline ends came to 10 bases. The CDR3 is made up of 14 amino acids. Germline loops: CDR1 MNHEY, CDR2 SVGEGT. This receptor was obtained from a man in his thirties or forties in good health. Sequenced material: blood. The chain uses TRBV6-2 or TRBV6-3 and TRBJ1-5; perhaps TRBD1 as D (5 bases). The CDR3 sequence: CASSYSTRDQPQHF. The CDR3 bases are TGTGCCAGCAGTTACTCGACCAGGGACCAGCCCCAGCATTTT.